This T cell receptor beta chain was documented in a study of human T cells and chemical hapten exposure. On the study more broadly: Throughout a study of approximately 5 months, patients underwent weekly scalp administration of diphenylcyclopropenone doses. Largely, small differences in pooled library volume made per-sample TCR yields vary. Findings and limits, study-wide: Counts of TCRs above 1 in 1000 frequency stayed unchanged with DPC sensitization.

Documented time point: patch test 1, 2 weeks after DPC sensitization. The treatment: therapeutic diphenylcyclopropenone sensitization with weekly scalp DPC. TCRdb called the RACE reads again in MiXCR, with one record for every CDR3 protein. The sample records 150,000 to 200,000 distinct CDR3 sequences, about 14% being singletons. The CDR3 totals 17 residues. Germline CDR1 reads KGHSH; CDR2 reads LQKENI. After removal of 1 base from V and 1 base from J, the junction contained 7 bases not matched to a gene. Worth noting for this clonotype: Its antigen is still unknown.

The origin of this receptor is a woman in her twenties or thirties with alopecia areata. Some clones in this sample may be carry-over from other donors' samples. Sequencing used whole blood, obtained in connection with sensitization to the hapten diphenylcyclopropenone (DPC). The V call is TRBV18, the J call TRBJ2-3, with TRBD1 matching over 8 bases. This chain's CDR3 is CASSPRPGGAGTDTQYF. Here the CDR3 DNA reads TGTGCCAGCTCACCACGCCCAGGGGGCGCGGGCACAGATACGCAGTATTTT.